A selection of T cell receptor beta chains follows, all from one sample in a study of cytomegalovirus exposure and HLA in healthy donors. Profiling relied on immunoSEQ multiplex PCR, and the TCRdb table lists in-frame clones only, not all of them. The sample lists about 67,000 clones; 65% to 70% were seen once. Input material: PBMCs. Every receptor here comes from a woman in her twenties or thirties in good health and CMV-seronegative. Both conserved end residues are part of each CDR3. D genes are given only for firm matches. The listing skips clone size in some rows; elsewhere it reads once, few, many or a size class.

CASSSTSGGSYEQYF	TGTGCCAGCAGTAGCACTAGCGGGGGTTCCTACGAGCAGTACTTC	TRBD2	TRBV6-6	TRBJ2-7	NA	15
CASSLGLGVNTEAFF	TGTGCCAGCAGTTTAGGGCTGGGAGTGAACACTGAAGCTTTCTTT	NA	TRBV27	TRBJ1-1	once	15
CASSLVSQGATGNTIYF	TGCGCCAGCAGCTTGGTTTCCCAGGGGGCTACTGGAAACACCATATATTTT	TRBD1	TRBV5-1	TRBJ1-3	NA	17
CASSAPGGRTDTQYF	TGTGCCAGCAGTGCTCCGGGGGGGCGGACAGATACGCAGTATTTT	TRBD2	TRBV2	TRBJ2-3	NA	15
CAWSVEGDSPLHF	TGTGCCTGGAGTGTTGAGGGTGATTCACCCCTCCACTTT	NA	TRBV30	TRBJ1-6	few	13
CASFWTGGTDTQYF	TGTGCCAGCTTCTGGACAGGGGGCACAGATACGCAGTATTTT	TRBD1	TRBV6-5	TRBJ2-3	NA	14
CASSFRRGNTEAFF	TGTGCCAGCAGCTTTAGGCGAGGGAACACTGAAGCTTTCTTT	NA	TRBV5-8	TRBJ1-1	few	14
CASSQDGSAGGPLNEQFF	TGCGCCAGCAGCCAAGATGGGTCAGCGGGGGGGCCTCTCAATGAGCAGTTCTTC	TRBD2	TRBV4-1	TRBJ2-1	NA	18
CASSSPVYEQYF	TGTGCCAGCAGCAGCCCGGTCTACGAGCAGTACTTC	NA	TRBV11-2	TRBJ2-7	NA	12
CASSDSGGPYNEQFF	TGTGCCAGCAGTGACTCCGGGGGGCCGTACAATGAGCAGTTCTTC	NA	TRBV6-5	TRBJ2-1	NA	15
CASSIGGTVYTEAFF	TGTGCCAGTAGTATAGGAGGGACAGTTTACACTGAAGCTTTCTTT	TRBD1	TRBV19	TRBJ1-1	once	15
CASSVGQEGAEQYF	TGTGCCAGCAGCGTAGGTCAGGAGGGTGCGGAGCAGTACTTC	NA	TRBV9	TRBJ2-7	NA	14
CASAGQGMTDTQYF	TGTGCCTCGGCGGGACAGGGGATGACAGATACGCAGTATTTT	TRBD1	TRBV2	TRBJ2-3	NA	14
CAGQGQGPSPLHF	TGTGCCGGCCAGGGACAGGGACCTTCACCCCTCCACTTT	TRBD1	TRBV7-9	TRBJ1-6	NA	13
CASSPSRTGNTEAFF	TGTGCCAGCTCACCCTCCCGAACAGGGAACACTGAAGCCTTCTTT	NA	TRBV18	TRBJ1-1	once	15
CASSQVRTGGTGELFF	TGCGCCAGCAGCCAAGTGCGGACAGGGGGCACCGGGGAGCTGTTTTTT	TRBD1	TRBV4-3	TRBJ2-2	NA	16
CASSSDRGLKAFF	TGTGCCAGCAGCTCGGACAGGGGGTTGAAAGCTTTCTTT	TRBD1	TRBV7-2	TRBJ1-1	few	13
CAWSATGRSNQPQHF	TGTGCCTGGAGCGCGACAGGGAGGAGCAATCAGCCCCAGCATTTT	TRBD1	TRBV30	TRBJ1-5	NA	15
CASSAAGGDYNEQFF	TGCGCCAGCAGCGCGGCGGGGGGGGACTACAATGAGCAGTTCTTC	TRBD2	TRBV5-1	TRBJ2-1	NA	15
CASSPRQGNYNEQFF	TGTGCCAGCAGCCCCCGGCAGGGAAACTACAATGAGCAGTTCTTC	NA	TRBV9	TRBJ2-1	NA	15
CASSILRGSTDTQYF	TGTGCCAGCAGCATACTTCGGGGAAGCACAGATACGCAGTATTTT	NA	TRBV7-9	TRBJ2-3	NA	15
CAINETPGLGPDTQYF	TGTGCCATCAATGAGACGCCGGGACTAGGGCCAGATACGCAGTATTTT	TRBD2	TRBV10-3	TRBJ2-3	NA	16
CASSSGTGGGYTF	TGTGCCAGCAGTTCTGGGACAGGGGGTGGCTACACCTTC	TRBD1	TRBV28	TRBJ1-2	NA	13
CASSRGTGDTDTQYF	TGCGCCAGCAGCCGCGGGACAGGGGACACAGATACGCAGTATTTT	TRBD1	TRBV5-1	TRBJ2-3	NA	15
CASSKVGGSYNEQFF	TGTGCCAGCAGCAAAGTCGGGGGCTCCTACAATGAGCAGTTCTTC	NA	TRBV21-1	TRBJ2-1	few	15
CSVEELGGEAFF	TGCAGCGTTGAGGAACTAGGGGGTGAAGCTTTCTTT	NA	TRBV29-1	TRBJ1-1	NA	12
CVYPPTGKDRSDTQYF	TGCGTATATCCCCCGACAGGGAAGGATAGATCAGATACGCAGTATTTT	TRBD1	TRBV23-1	TRBJ2-3	NA	16
CAWTTGSDYGYTF	TGTGCCTGGACGACAGGGTCCGACTATGGCTACACCTTC	TRBD1	TRBV30	TRBJ1-2	few	13
CASSQDRGGYEQYF	TGCGCCAGCAGCCAGGACAGGGGCGGGTACGAGCAGTACTTC	TRBD1	TRBV4-3	TRBJ2-7	NA	14
CASSLVMLNTEAFF	TGTGCCAGCAGCTTAGTCATGTTGAACACTGAAGCTTTCTTT	NA	TRBV11-2	TRBJ1-1	NA	14
CASSYPTGTNTGELFF	TGTGCCAGCAGCTACCCTACCGGGACTAACACCGGGGAGCTGTTTTTT	NA	TRBV5-6	TRBJ2-2	NA	16
CASSAGAHSGNTIYF	TGTGCCAGCTCCGCGGGCGCCCACTCTGGAAACACCATATATTTT	NA	TRBV18	TRBJ1-3	NA	15
CASSESSRFLGYTF	TGCGCCAGCAGTGAGTCGAGCAGGTTTCTCGGCTACACCTTC	NA	TRBV10-2	TRBJ1-2	NA	14
CASRGQGTQYSGANVLTF	TGTGCCAGCAGGGGGCAGGGGACCCAATACTCTGGGGCCAACGTCCTGACTTTC	NA	TRBV2	TRBJ2-6	NA	18
CASSYGTPNTEAFF	TGTGCCAGCAGTTACGGGACACCGAACACTGAAGCTTTCTTT	NA	TRBV6-6	TRBJ1-1	NA	14
CASSLGGQGTEQYF	TGTGCCAGCAGCTTGGGAGGACAGGGGACCGAGCAGTACTTC	TRBD1	TRBV7-9	TRBJ2-7	NA	14
CASSSKGDSNSGANVLTF	TGCGCCAGCAGCTCTAAAGGGGACAGCAACTCTGGGGCCAACGTCCTGACTTTC	TRBD1	TRBV5-1	TRBJ2-6	NA	18
CASSRRGKRYEQYF	TGTGCCAGCAGTAGAAGGGGGAAACGATACGAGCAGTACTTC	NA	TRBV6-5	TRBJ2-7	NA	14
CASKTTSGKETQYF	TGTGCCAGCAAGACAACTAGCGGGAAAGAGACCCAGTACTTC	TRBD2	TRBV2	TRBJ2-5	NA	14
CASSETGANTEAFF	TGTGCCAGCAGTGAAACAGGGGCGAACACTGAAGCTTTCTTT	TRBD1	TRBV28	TRBJ1-1	NA	14
CASSWGLGSYEQYF	TGTGCCAGCAGTTGGGGGCTTGGCTCCTACGAGCAGTACTTC	NA	TRBV6-1	TRBJ2-7	NA	14
CASSRGETEAFF	TGTGCCAGCAGCCGAGGAGAAACTGAAGCTTTCTTT	NA	TRBV5-6	TRBJ1-1	few	12
CASSPTGNNSPLHF	TGTGCCAGCAGTCCTACAGGGAATAATTCACCCCTCCACTTT	NA	TRBV6-5	TRBJ1-6	once	14
CASSNMTASYGYTF	TGTGCCAGCAGCAACATGACAGCTTCCTATGGCTACACCTTC	NA	TRBV7-9	TRBJ1-2	NA	14
CASSLARSGGADTQYF	TGCGCCAGCAGCTTGGCTCGGAGCGGGGGGGCAGATACGCAGTATTTT	TRBD2	TRBV5-1	TRBJ2-3	NA	16
CASSKAGEDTPVSTDTQYF	TGTGCCAGCAGCAAAGCGGGGGAGGATACTCCAGTTAGCACAGATACGCAGTATTTT	NA	TRBV21-1	TRBJ2-3	NA	19
CASIQGGTGGRGTGYTF	TGTGCCAGCATCCAGGGCGGGACAGGGGGCCGGGGCACTGGCTACACCTTC	TRBD1	TRBV28	TRBJ1-2	NA	17
CASSLVAGVGTEAFF	TGTGCCAGCAGCTTAGTTGCGGGGGTTGGCACTGAAGCTTTCTTT	NA	TRBV7-2	TRBJ1-1	few	15
CASSPHANSGNTIYF	TGTGCCAGCAGCCCACACGCCAACTCTGGAAACACCATATATTTT	NA	TRBV7-2	TRBJ1-3	NA	15
CASSDNTANYGYTF	TGTGCCAGCAGTGATAACACCGCTAACTATGGCTACACCTTC	NA	TRBV6-5	TRBJ1-2	NA	14
CASSLAVNEQFF	TGTGCCAGCAGCTTGGCGGTAAATGAGCAGTTCTTC	NA	TRBV5-4	TRBJ2-1	NA	12
CASSLSGELGRHEQFF	TGCGCCAGCAGCTTGTCAGGGGAACTGGGAAGACATGAGCAGTTCTTC	NA	TRBV5-1	TRBJ2-1	few	16